These 12 T cell receptor beta chains originate from one sample sequenced in a study of T cells after yellow fever vaccination. MiXCR, applied by TCRdb to the 5' RACE reads, yields one record per CDR3 protein. The sample gives roughly 500,000 distinct CDR3 sequences, 15% to 20% of which show up once; roughly an eighth is in the top ten. Sample: PBMCs, taken 15 days after the yellow fever booster vaccination. These receptors came from a man aged 30 to 39 who received the YFV17D yellow fever vaccine.

The chain uses TRBV5-6 and TRBJ2-5; TRBD2 agrees at 8 bases. Looked up from germline, CDR1 is SGHDT and CDR2 is YYEEEE. Trimming removed 0 bases from V and 4 bases from J; junction bases left unmatched: 5. The CDR3 extends over 15 amino acids. The CDR3 DNA is TGTGCCAGCAGCTTGGCCGTTACTAGCGGAGAGACCCAGTACTTC. Protein sequence: CASSLAVTSGETQYF.

The genes are TRBV3-1 and TRBJ2-7, with 7 bases identical to TRBD2. Germline loops: CDR1 LGHDT, CDR2 YNNKEL (reference sequence). The length of the CDR3 is 12 residues. The trim removed 8 bases at V and 5 bases at J, leaving 6 bases unmatched. This CDR3 is CASASAGDEQYF. CDR3 DNA: TGTGCCAGCGCCTCGGCGGGGGACGAGCAGTACTTC.

V is TRBV21-1 and J is TRBJ2-5; whether TRBD2, the table's D call, matches the DNA was not checked. TRBV21-1 represents a pseudogene. The CDR3 runs to 18 residues. CDR3 residues: CASSRSASGTLVEETQYF. The CDR3 DNA sequence: TGTGCCAGCAGCAGATCCGCTAGCGGGACGCTGGTAGAAGAGACCCAGTACTTC.

This clonotype has more than one count but fewer than ten. The rearrangement joins TRBV12-3 or TRBV12-4 to TRBJ2-2; the D gene is possibly TRBD2 (6 bases). CDR3 size: 17 residues. Trimming left V 2 bases short and J 0 bases short, with 13 bases between. This CDR3 reads CASSLLPRDSNTGELFF. The CDR3 DNA reads as TGTGCCAGCAGTTTACTCCCTCGGGACTCGAACACCGGGGAGCTGTTTTTT.

This clonotype appeared a few times. This sequence joins TRBV5-6 and TRBJ2-1; 9 bases map to TRBD2. With V trimmed by 5 bases and J by 0 bases, 3 bases remained unmatched. CDR1 and CDR2 (germline): SGHDT, YYEEEE. The length of the CDR3 is 15 residues. The CDR3 is CASRKGLASYNEQFF. DNA of the CDR3: TGTGCCAGCAGAAAGGGACTAGCCTCCTACAATGAGCAGTTCTTC.

This clonotype was recorded a few times. The chain joins TRBV24-1 to TRBJ1-1; TRBD1 might be the D (5 bases). Germline CDR1 reads KGHDR; CDR2 reads SFDVKD. V was clipped by 4 bases and J by 6 bases, with 14 bases between them. This CDR3 has 14 residues. The CDR3 DNA follows: TGTGCCACCAGTGAGGCAGGGTGGGAATCTGAAGCTTTCTTT. It codes for CATSEAGWESEAFF.

This clonotype was seen repeatedly, ten times or more. The chain links TRBV11-3 to TRBJ2-1; D gene uncertain. The ends were cut back, 5 bases at V and 0 bases at J, with 5 bases in the middle. The germline V gene encodes CDR1 SGHNT and CDR2 YENEEA. The CDR3 totals 13 residues. The CDR3 region is CASSPTSYNEQFF. For the CDR3, the DNA is TGTGCCAGCAGCCCGACCTCCTACAATGAGCAGTTCTTC.

The V and J genes are TRBV6-6 and TRBJ2-3, with D perhaps TRBD2 (6 bases). V was cut by 8 bases and J by 6 bases, with 12 bases left in between. This CDR3 is 12 amino acids long. Germline V gene data show CDR1 as MNHNY and CDR2 as SVGAGI (reference sequence). The CDR3 reads CASRDSGDTQYF. The CDR3 DNA is TGTGCCAGCCGGGACTCAGGCGATACGCAGTATTTT.

This clonotype was seen a handful of times. The rearrangement uses TRBV19 and TRBJ2-3; D call uncertain. Trimming stripped 3 bases from V and 5 bases from J, with 3 bases between. CDR1 and CDR2 (germline): LNHDA, SQIVND (reference sequence). The CDR3 is made up of 11 amino acids. The CDR3 nucleotides are TGTGCCAGTAGTATGAGAGATACGCAGTATTTT. Amino acid sequence: CASSMRDTQYF.

The chain couples TRBV9 to TRBJ2-1; perhaps TRBD2 as D (5 bases). V lost 0 bases, J lost 7 bases, and 11 bases lay in between. CDR3 length: 14 residues. Germline CDR1 is SGDLS and CDR2 is YYNGEE. Written as DNA, the CDR3 is TGTGCCAGCAGCGTAGCTCTAGCAAATAATGAGCAGTTCTTC. Protein: CASSVALANNEQFF.

The chain combines TRBV5-1 with TRBJ2-1; 9 bases map to TRBD1. This CDR3 spans 16 amino acids. CDR1 is SGHRS, CDR2 YFSETQ, per germline. J gave up 6 bases and V 0 bases, and 7 bases lay outside the gene matches. The CDR3 sequence: CASSLVSGQGSNEQFF. CDR3 coding DNA: TGCGCCAGCAGCTTGGTTTCGGGACAGGGCTCCAATGAGCAGTTCTTC.

Comment on this clonotype: One end of the junction varies from germline; a read error may be responsible. This chain connects TRBV29-1 to TRBJ1-2; D gene ambiguous. CDR3 size: 14 residues. Germline V gives CDR1 SQVTM, CDR2 ANQGSEA. CDR3 DNA: TGCAGCGTTGGGGCCAGGTCATCATACTATGGCCACACCTTC. Protein sequence: CSVGARSSYYGHTF.